The T cell receptor beta chain described here comes from a study of Tregs in tolerant kidney transplant recipients. Findings and caveats of the study: For some patients, primers changed over time, blocking nucleotide-level comparison.

The table came from immunoSEQ multiplex PCR; TCRdb's copy has only in-frame clones and leaves some out. The sample comprises some 56,000 clones, about 90% of which are singletons, and roughly 15% rests with the top ten. Related graft donors supplied nonmyeloablative bone marrow transplants, and mixed chimerism was transient. Of note for this clone: What it binds is not known.

The CDR3 is 15 amino acids. Germline CDR1 MNHNY, CDR2 SVGAGI (reference sequence). V was shortened by 1 base and J by 7 bases, with 13 bases between the two germline ends. The chain has TRBV6-6 and TRBJ1-4, with D perhaps TRBD1 (5 bases). Specimen: CD8+ T cells from blood (PBMCs), collected 24 months after the transplant. The clonotype originates from a human patient who received a combined kidney and bone marrow transplant. Some T cells may have come from the graft donor. The CDR3 loop is CASSYYSPGGEKLFF. The CDR3 nucleotides are TGTGCCAGCAGTTACTACAGTCCGGGGGGTGAAAAACTGTTTTTT.